These T cell receptor beta chains were read from a single sample in a study of blood T cell repertoires in COVID-19. TCRdb's table, derived via immunoSEQ multiplex PCR, lists solely in-frame clones and lacks some. Seen here are under 300,000 clones, around 81% observed once, and the top ten hold around 2.9%. The sequencing input was peripheral blood. All receptors derive from a woman aged 60-70 years with active or convalescent COVID-19. Each CDR3 is given with its conserved first and last residue. D genes are given only for firm matches. Rows give clone size only sometimes, using once, few, many, or a class for an expanded clone.

TRBJ2-7	TRBD1	TRBV18	-	CASSPRGTGQGPYEQYF	TGTGCCAGCTCACCACGGGGGACGGGACAGGGACCCTACGAGCAGTACTTC
TRBJ1-6	-	TRBV20-1	-	CSASKFGRESSPLHF	TGCAGTGCTAGTAAATTCGGGCGGGAGTCTTCACCCCTCCACTTT
TRBJ2-2	-	TRBV10-1	-	CASSDNGELFF	TGCGCCAGCAGTGATAACGGGGAGCTGTTTTTT
TRBJ1-3	TRBD1	TRBV5-6	-	CASSLYRGNTIYF	TGTGCCAGCAGCTTGTACAGGGGCAACACCATATATTTT
TRBJ2-1	-	TRBV10-3	-	CAISEFVARHNEQFF	TGTGCCATCAGTGAGTTCGTGGCTAGACACAATGAGCAGTTCTTC
TRBJ1-1	-	TRBV29-1	-	CSVEGGRSLNTEAFF	TGCAGCGTGGAAGGCGGGAGGTCACTGAACACTGAAGCTTTCTTT
TRBJ2-1	-	TRBV7-2	once	CASSLGLVYNEQFF	TGTGCCAGCAGCTTAGGACTAGTTTACAATGAGCAGTTCTTC
TRBJ2-1	-	TRBV5-6	-	CASSPARSRRQFF	TGTGCCAGCAGCCCGGCTAGAAGCCGTCGGCAGTTCTTC
TRBJ1-5	-	TRBV7-2	-	CASSFQGVMNQPQHF	TGTGCCAGCAGCTTTCAAGGGGTCATGAATCAGCCCCAGCATTTT
TRBJ1-5	-	TRBV5-1	once	CASSLYGKSNQPQHF	TGCGCCAGCAGCTTATACGGTAAGAGCAATCAGCCCCAGCATTTT
TRBJ2-2	-	TRBV6-1	-	CASSSSGELFF	TGTGCCAGCAGTTCGTCCGGGGAGCTGTTTTTT
TRBJ1-1	-	TRBV20-1	few	CSAYLVEAFF	TGCAGTGCCTATCTAGTGGAAGCTTTCTTT
TRBJ2-7	TRBD1	TRBV6-2/TRBV6-3	-	CASSPRGTGHHYEQYF	TGTGCCAGCAGTCCCCGAGGGACAGGGCACCACTACGAGCAGTACTTC
TRBJ1-2	-	TRBV9	-	CASSVPPTGPTNYGYTF	TGTGCCAGCAGCGTGCCCCCGACAGGCCCGACTAACTATGGCTACACCTTC
TRBJ1-1	TRBD1	TRBV19	-	CASSLQGGSEAFF	TGTGCCAGTAGCCTACAGGGGGGGTCTGAAGCTTTCTTT
TRBJ1-2	-	TRBV10-2	-	CATVVEGLGGYTF	TGCGCCACCGTGGTGGAGGGCCTGGGTGGCTACACCTTC
TRBJ1-1	TRBD1	TRBV6-6	-	CASRRQGTTEAFF	TGTGCCAGCAGACGACAGGGGACGACTGAAGCTTTCTTT
TRBJ2-7	-	TRBV6-2/TRBV6-3	-	CASSQSSYEQYF	TGTGCCAGCAGTCAATCCTCCTACGAGCAGTACTTC
TRBJ2-7	-	TRBV10-3	few	CAISRVSAYEQYF	TGTGCCATCAGTCGGGTTTCGGCCTACGAGCAGTACTTC
TRBJ1-1	-	TRBV7-8	-	CASSLVSGPLTEAFF	TGTGCCAGCAGCTTAGTTTCTGGGCCCCTCACTGAAGCTTTCTTT
TRBJ1-1	-	TRBV7-2	-	CASSFTGSTEAFF	TGTGCCAGCAGCTTTACGGGAAGTACTGAAGCTTTCTTT
TRBJ2-1	TRBD1	TRBV5-1	-	CASSLVWTGTYNEQFF	TGCGCCAGCAGCTTGGTGTGGACAGGGACCTACAATGAGCAGTTCTTC
TRBJ2-7	TRBD1	TRBV19	-	CASSPDRGSSYEQYF	TGTGCCAGTAGTCCGGACAGGGGAAGCTCCTACGAGCAGTACTTC
TRBJ1-1	TRBD1	TRBV27	-	CASSLSRQGGTEAFF	TGTGCCAGCAGTTTATCTAGACAGGGTGGAACTGAAGCTTTCTTT
TRBJ2-7	-	TRBV6-5	many	CASSGKEYYEQYF	TGTGCCAGCAGCGGTAAAGAATACTACGAGCAGTACTTC
TRBJ1-4	-	TRBV7-9	-	CASSLPGEKLFF	TGTGCCAGCAGCCTCCCCGGTGAAAAACTGTTTTTT
TRBJ1-5	-	TRBV19	-	CASTTGFQPQHF	TGTGCCAGTACTACAGGGTTTCAGCCCCAGCATTTT
TRBJ2-7	-	TRBV10-3	-	CATNRVPDSYEQYF	TGTGCCACCAACAGGGTCCCGGACTCCTACGAGCAGTACTTC
TRBJ2-6	-	TRBV7-9	-	CASSTWEGANVLTF	TGTGCCAGCAGCACATGGGAGGGGGCCAACGTCCTGACTTTC
TRBJ1-2	TRBD1	TRBV5-4	-	CASSLAPPGQGNYGYTF	TGTGCCAGCAGCTTGGCACCTCCGGGACAGGGAAACTATGGCTACACCTTC
TRBJ2-3	TRBD2	TRBV5-1	-	CASTPRTSGGADTQYF	TGCGCCAGCACCCCCCGGACTAGCGGGGGGGCGGATACGCAGTATTTT
TRBJ2-1	TRBD1	TRBV4-2	-	CASSKDRGHNEQFF	TGTGCCAGCAGCAAGGACAGGGGGCACAATGAGCAGTTCTTC
TRBJ1-2	TRBD1	TRBV4-3	-	CASSQTDRGYGYTF	TGCGCCAGCAGCCAAACAGACAGGGGCTATGGCTACACCTTC
TRBJ2-1	TRBD2	TRBV2	-	CASSGEGLVVGNEQFF	TGTGCCAGCAGTGGAGAGGGACTAGTGGTTGGCAATGAGCAGTTCTTC
TRBJ1-1	TRBD1	TRBV27	-	CASSTAGGVNTEAFF	TGTGCCAGCAGTACGGCAGGGGGCGTGAACACTGAAGCTTTCTTT
TRBJ2-3	-	TRBV7-9	-	CASSSGTSGDTQYF	TGTGCCAGCAGCTCCGGGACTTCCGGAGATACGCAGTATTTT
TRBJ2-5	TRBD2	TRBV4-1	-	CASSQDQGGLAEETQYF	TGCGCCAGCAGCCAAGATCAAGGGGGACTAGCGGAAGAGACCCAGTACTTC
TRBJ1-4	-	TRBV7-2	-	CASSLMSGRFNEKLFF	TGTGCCAGCAGCTTAATGTCAGGCAGGTTTAATGAAAAACTGTTTTTT
TRBJ2-3	-	TRBV2	-	CASSESGYTDTQYF	TGTGCCAGCAGTGAAAGCGGGTACACAGATACGCAGTATTTT
TRBJ2-7	-	TRBV4-2	-	CASSQGRDFSYEQYF	TGTGCCAGCAGCCAAGGGCGGGACTTCTCCTACGAGCAGTACTTC
TRBJ2-1	-	TRBV9	-	CASSFRQALLHEQFF	TGTGCCAGCAGCTTTCGACAGGCCCTTTTGCATGAGCAGTTCTTC